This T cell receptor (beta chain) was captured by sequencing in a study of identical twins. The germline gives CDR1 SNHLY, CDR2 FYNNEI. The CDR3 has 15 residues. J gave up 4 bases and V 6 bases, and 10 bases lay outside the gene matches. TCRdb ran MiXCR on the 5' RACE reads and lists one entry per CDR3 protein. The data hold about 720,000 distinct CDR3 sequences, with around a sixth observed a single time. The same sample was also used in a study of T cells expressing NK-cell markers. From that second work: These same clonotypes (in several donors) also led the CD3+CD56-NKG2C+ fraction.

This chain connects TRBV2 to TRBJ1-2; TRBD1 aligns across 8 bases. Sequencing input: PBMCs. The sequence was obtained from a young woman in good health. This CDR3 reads CASRRGAGGGYGYTF. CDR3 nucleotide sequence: TGTGCCAGCAGGAGGGGTGCAGGGGGCGGCTATGGCTACACCTTC. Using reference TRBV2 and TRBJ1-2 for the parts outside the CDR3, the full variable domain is EPEVTQTPSHQVTQMGQEVILRCVPISNHLYFYWYRQILGQKVEFLVSFYNNEISEKSEIFDDQFSVERPDGSNFTLKIRSTKLEDSAMYFCASRRGAGGGYGYTFGSGTRLTVV.